This T cell receptor (beta chain) derives from a study of cytomegalovirus exposure and HLA in healthy donors. General observations from the study: For TCR beta chains, V- and J-gene trimming was later linked to a missense DCLRE1C variant. Later work associated roughly 17,000 TCR beta sequences with HLA alleles at 0.05 false discovery rate. Per a later analysis, HLA-associated TCR beta chains showed more clonal expansion than other, equally common TCR beta chains. A few V segments could not be told apart, such as TRBV6-2 and TRBV6-3, and were left out.

Germline V lookup: CDR1 LNHDA, CDR2 SQIVND (reference sequence). Trimming removed 3 bases from V and 5 bases from J; junction bases left unmatched: 3. The CDR3 has 14 residues. Amplification used 60 Vbeta primers and 13 Jbeta primers. Only in-frame clones appear in the TCRdb table, and some are missing; sequencing was by immunoSEQ multiplex PCR. The table shows some 140,000 clones, with 70% to 80% occurring only once. Notes on this clone: Its antigen is still unknown.

The chain couples TRBV19 to TRBJ2-3; the match to TRBD2 covers 9 bases. The source is a man in his fifties in good health and CMV-seronegative. Sequencing input: PBMCs. The CDR3 region is CASSMLAGKDTQYF. CDR3 sequence (DNA): TGTGCCAGTAGTATGCTAGCGGGAAAAGATACGCAGTATTTT.